Below, one T cell receptor (beta chain) is given with its context. Antigen: not known. This CDR3 comprises 16 residues. V was trimmed by 1 base and J by 2 bases, leaving 11 bases between them. CDR1 and CDR2 from the germline V gene are LGHNA and YSLEER. The data derive from a study of OX40 agonist ivuxolimab in advanced cancers. Study-level information: Each dose-escalation patient presented with hepatocellular carcinoma, melanoma, renal cell or head and neck cancer. Cohort: roughly 79% men, mean age approximately 60, aged about 23 to 79.

Regarding the study as a whole: The mean number of expanded clones was higher in CD8+ T cells than in CD4+. In the 0.1 to 3.0 mg/kg range, CD4+ and CD8+ blood T cells had expanded clonally by week 6.

TCRdb keeps only in-frame clones here, not all; method: immunoSEQ multiplex PCR. Of tens of thousands of clones in the sample, about 94% were seen once. Sequencing used CD4+ or CD8+ T cells sorted from blood, obtained in a trial of the OX40 agonist ivuxolimab. This chain uses TRBV4-3 with TRBJ1-4, with unresolved D. The source of this sequence is an adult with an advanced solid tumor such as melanoma, head and neck, liver or kidney cancer. CDR3 sequence reads: CASSQGEYQTNEKLFF. The CDR3 nucleotides are TGCGCCAGCAGCCAAGGGGAGTATCAGACTAATGAAAAACTGTTTTTT.